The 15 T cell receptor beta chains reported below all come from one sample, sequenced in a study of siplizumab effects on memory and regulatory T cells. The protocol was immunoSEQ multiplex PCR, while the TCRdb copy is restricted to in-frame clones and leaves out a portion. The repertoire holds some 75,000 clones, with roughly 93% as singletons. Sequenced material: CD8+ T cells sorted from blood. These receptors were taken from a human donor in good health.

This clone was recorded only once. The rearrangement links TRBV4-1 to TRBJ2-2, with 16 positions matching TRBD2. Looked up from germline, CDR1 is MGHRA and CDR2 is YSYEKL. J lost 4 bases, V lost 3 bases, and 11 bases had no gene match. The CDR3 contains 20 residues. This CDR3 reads CASSHLPGLAGGPFTGELFF. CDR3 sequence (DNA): TGCGCCAGCAGCCACTTACCGGGACTAGCGGGGGGGCCGTTCACCGGGGAGCTGTTTTTT.

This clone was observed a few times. The CDR3 DNA is TGCGCCAGCAGCCAAGATTCAACAGGCTCTGGAAACACCATATATTTT. Protein product: CASSQDSTGSGNTIYF. V usage is TRBV4-3 and J usage is TRBJ1-3; possible D gene TRBD1, 5 bases. The CDR3 totals 16 residues. Germline-derived CDR1 and CDR2 are LGHNA and YSLEER. Between the trimmed V and J ends, which lost 0 bases and 0 bases, there was a span of 9 bases.

This chain's CDR3 is CASSAGGAYEQYF. The DNA of the CDR3 is TGTGCCAGCAGCGCCGGAGGTGCCTACGAGCAGTACTTC. The chain joins TRBV5-4 to TRBJ2-7; tentatively, D is TRBD2 (5 bases). V lost 4 bases to trimming and J lost 2 bases, with 10 bases between them. Germline CDR1 SGHNT, CDR2 YYREEE (reference sequence). The CDR3 has 13 amino acids.

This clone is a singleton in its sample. The CDR3 loop reads CASSISSYSNQPQHF. CDR3 nucleotides: TGTGCCAGTAGTATTTCCAGCTATAGCAATCAGCCCCAGCATTTT. The V call is TRBV19, the J call TRBJ1-5; D ambiguous. CDR1 LNHDA and CDR2 SQIVND come from the germline V gene (reference sequence). This CDR3 is built from 15 residues. V dropped 3 bases and J dropped 0 bases, with 9 bases sitting between them.

The CDR3 nucleotides are TGTGCCAGCAGTTTATACCCTCCATGGGCCTACGAGCAGTACTTC. This translates into CASSLYPPWAYEQYF. The V and J genes are TRBV27 and TRBJ2-7; no firm D call. This CDR3 contains 15 residues. CDR1 and CDR2 (germline): MNHEY, SMNVEV (reference sequence). V shed 1 base and J shed 2 bases, with 12 bases lying between them.

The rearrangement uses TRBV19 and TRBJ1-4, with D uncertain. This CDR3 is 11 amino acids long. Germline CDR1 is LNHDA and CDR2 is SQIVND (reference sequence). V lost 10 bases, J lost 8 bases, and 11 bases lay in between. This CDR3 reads CAKRGEEKLFF. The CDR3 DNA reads TGTGCCAAGCGCGGGGAGGAAAAACTGTTTTTT.

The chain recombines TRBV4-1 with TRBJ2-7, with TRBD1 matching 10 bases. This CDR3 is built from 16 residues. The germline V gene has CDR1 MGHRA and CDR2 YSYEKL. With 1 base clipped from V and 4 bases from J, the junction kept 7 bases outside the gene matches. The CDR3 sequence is CASSQGGTGAIYEQYF. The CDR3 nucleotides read TGCGCCAGCAGCCAAGGCGGGACAGGGGCGATATACGAGCAGTACTTC.

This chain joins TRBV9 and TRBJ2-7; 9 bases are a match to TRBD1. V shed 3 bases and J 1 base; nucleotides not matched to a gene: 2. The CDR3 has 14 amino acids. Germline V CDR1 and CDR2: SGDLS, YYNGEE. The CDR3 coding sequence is TGTGCCAGCAGCGGGACAGGGGTTTCCTACGAGCAGTACTTC. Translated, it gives CASSGTGVSYEQYF.

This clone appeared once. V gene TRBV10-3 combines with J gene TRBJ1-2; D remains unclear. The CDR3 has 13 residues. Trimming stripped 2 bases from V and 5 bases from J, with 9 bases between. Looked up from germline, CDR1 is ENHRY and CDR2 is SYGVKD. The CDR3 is CAISEAGEYGYTF. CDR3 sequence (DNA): TGTGCCATCAGTGAGGCCGGGGAGTATGGCTACACCTTC.

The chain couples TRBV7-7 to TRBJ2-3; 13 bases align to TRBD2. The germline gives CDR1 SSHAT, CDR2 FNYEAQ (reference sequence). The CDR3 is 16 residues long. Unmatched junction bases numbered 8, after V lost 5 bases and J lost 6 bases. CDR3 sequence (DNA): TGTGCCAGCAGCCCACTAGCGGGGGGGGCGGTGGATACGCAGTATTTT. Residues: CASSPLAGGAVDTQYF.

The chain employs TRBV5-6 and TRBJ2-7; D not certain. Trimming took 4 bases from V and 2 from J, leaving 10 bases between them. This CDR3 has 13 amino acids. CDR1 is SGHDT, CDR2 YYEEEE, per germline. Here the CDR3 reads CASSPGPTYEQYF. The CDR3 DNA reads TGTGCCAGCAGCCCGGGTCCAACCTACGAGCAGTACTTC.

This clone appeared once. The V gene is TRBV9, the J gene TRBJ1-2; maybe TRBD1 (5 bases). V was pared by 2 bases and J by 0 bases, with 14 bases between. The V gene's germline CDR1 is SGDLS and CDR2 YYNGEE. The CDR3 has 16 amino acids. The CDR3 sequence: CASSVWSAGTNYGYTF. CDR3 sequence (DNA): TGTGCCAGCAGCGTTTGGAGTGCAGGGACTAACTATGGCTACACCTTC.

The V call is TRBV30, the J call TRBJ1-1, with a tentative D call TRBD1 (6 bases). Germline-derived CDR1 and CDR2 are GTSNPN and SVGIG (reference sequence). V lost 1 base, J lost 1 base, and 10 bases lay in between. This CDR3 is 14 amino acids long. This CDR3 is CAWSEGGANTEAFF. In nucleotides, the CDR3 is TGTGCCTGGAGTGAAGGGGGGGCGAACACTGAAGCTTTCTTT.

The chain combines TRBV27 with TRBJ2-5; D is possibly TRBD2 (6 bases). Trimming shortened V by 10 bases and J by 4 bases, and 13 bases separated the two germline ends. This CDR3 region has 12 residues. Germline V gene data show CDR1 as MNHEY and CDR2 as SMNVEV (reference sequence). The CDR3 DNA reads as TGTGCCACAATGGGACTGGGAGAGACCCAGTACTTC. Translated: CATMGLGETQYF.

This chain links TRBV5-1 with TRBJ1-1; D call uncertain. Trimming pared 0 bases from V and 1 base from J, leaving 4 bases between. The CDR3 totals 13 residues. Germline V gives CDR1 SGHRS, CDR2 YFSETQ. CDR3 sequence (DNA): TGCGCCAGCAGCTTGGTTGCGAACACTGAAGCTTTCTTT. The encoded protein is CASSLVANTEAFF. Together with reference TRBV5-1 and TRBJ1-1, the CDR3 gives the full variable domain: KAGVTQTPRYLIKTRGQQVTLSCSPISGHRSVSWYQQTPGQGLQFLFEYFSETQRNKGNFPGRFSGRQFSNSRSEMNVSTLELGDSALYLCASSLVANTEAFFGQGTRLTVV.